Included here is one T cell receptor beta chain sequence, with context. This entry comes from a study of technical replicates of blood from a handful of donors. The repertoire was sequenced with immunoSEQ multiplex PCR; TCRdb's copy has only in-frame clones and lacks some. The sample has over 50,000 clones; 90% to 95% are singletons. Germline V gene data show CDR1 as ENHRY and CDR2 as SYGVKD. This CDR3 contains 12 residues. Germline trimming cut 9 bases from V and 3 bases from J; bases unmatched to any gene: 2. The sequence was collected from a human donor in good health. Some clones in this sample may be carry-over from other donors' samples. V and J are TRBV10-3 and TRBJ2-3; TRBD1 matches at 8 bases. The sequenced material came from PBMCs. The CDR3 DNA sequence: TGTGCCATACGGACAGGGACAGATACGCAGTATTTT. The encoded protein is CAIRTGTDTQYF.